This T cell receptor beta chain derives from a study of neurological immune-mediated disorders. TCRdb reanalysed the 5' RACE reads using MiXCR and keeps one entry per CDR3 protein. The sample has more than 55,000 distinct CDR3 sequences, approximately 25% seen once. This clonotype was counted ten times or more. The germline CDR1 and CDR2 sequences are SGHDT and YYEEEE. V trimming: 1 base; J trimming: 2 bases; junction bases outside the gene matches: 10. The CDR3 consists of 18 residues. Time point denoted: technical triplicate 2. V and J are TRBV5-6 and TRBJ2-2, with TRBD2 matching 8 bases. Sample: PBMCs. The origin of this receptor is a man aged 55 to 70 with HTLV-1-associated myelopathy (HAM/TSP). The CDR3 DNA reads TGTGCCAGCAGCTTGATCCCTGCGGGGGGCTCAAACACCGGGGAGCTGTTTTTT. Protein: CASSLIPAGGSNTGELFF.